The source of this TCR beta chain is a study of regulatory T cells in long-lasting Graves disease. General study findings and limits: Accuracy was perhaps lowered by the small sample size.

Time point described: persistent/refractory GD, antithyroid drugs over 5 years with positive TRAb. The TCR library was prepared using RNA isolated from PBMCs. Patient provenance is recorded as an endocrinology department in Xi'an, China. This CDR3 is 16 amino acids long. CDR1 MDHEN and CDR2 SYDVKM come from the germline V gene. Germline trimming cut 4 bases from V and 3 bases from J; bases unmatched to any gene: 10. Researchers made TCR beta libraries by using iRepertoire HTBI primers and running Arm-PCR on CDR3 regions. MiXCR, run by TCRdb on the multiplex PCR reads, gives a single entry per CDR3 protein. The data hold some 470,000 distinct CDR3 sequences, with around a fifth observed a single time. Many counts were recorded for this clonotype. Its antigen is as yet unknown.

The V gene is TRBV28, the J gene TRBJ2-7; 9 bases fit TRBD2. Material: peripheral blood mononuclear cells (PBMCs), obtained when the disease was refractory, from a patient treated with antithyroid drugs. The TCR was taken from a female donor with Graves disease. CDR3 sequence reads: CASSSTSVAGVYEQYF. For the CDR3, the DNA is TGTGCCAGCAGTTCAACCTCGGTAGCGGGGGTCTACGAGCAGTACTTC.